This is a list of T cell receptor beta chains from one sample in a study of blood T cell repertoires in COVID-19. Assay: immunoSEQ multiplex PCR; the TCRdb copy retains only in-frame clones and omits some. The profile covers about 270,000 clones, with over 80% appearing a single time and roughly 3.9% taken by the ten largest. The specimen was PBMCs or T cells enriched from blood (not recorded which). The origin of the receptors is a woman between 25 and 40 years old with acute COVID-19. The conserved cysteine and the conserved F or W are not part of the CDR3 here. Fields, in order: CDR3 protein, J gene, V gene, D gene. The D gene is left open where the match is weak.

ATSGWTTDNEQF	TRBJ2-1	TRBV24-1	-
SVEEDRYQPQH	TRBJ1-5	TRBV29-1	-
ASSPKGTGSNSPLH	TRBJ1-6	TRBV18	TRBD1
SVVGGGTYTGELF	TRBJ2-2	TRBV29-1	-
ASSIGEGLQPQH	TRBJ1-5	TRBV19	-
ASKLSETYNEQF	TRBJ2-1	TRBV19	-
ASSQDRVSGANVLT	TRBJ2-6	TRBV14	-
ASSTLQGHNQPQH	TRBJ1-5	TRBV21-1	-
ASSLAGNQPQH	TRBJ1-5	TRBV5-1	-
ASSLPGTANSNSPLH	TRBJ1-6	TRBV7-2	-
ASSTGDRADTNYGYT	TRBJ1-2	TRBV5-8	TRBD1
ASSKWTSGNGELF	TRBJ2-2	TRBV19	TRBD2
AWSLGDNQPQH	TRBJ1-5	TRBV30	-
AISEHGTQLREQY	TRBJ2-7	TRBV10-3	-
ASSFVRTDTQY	TRBJ2-3	TRBV27	-
ASSQDRNSGNTIY	TRBJ1-3	TRBV6-5	-
SVVSGDNNSYEQY	TRBJ2-7	TRBV29-1	-
SASRQGPTDTQY	TRBJ2-3	TRBV20-1	TRBD1
ASSETGTSGTDTQY	TRBJ2-3	TRBV4-2	TRBD2
ASSLKGNWQINEKLF	TRBJ1-4	TRBV7-9	-
ASSSLARLAGVVASSYNEQF	TRBJ2-1	TRBV5-1	TRBD2
RVQQNTEAF	TRBJ1-1	TRBV20-1	-
ASSIRGGNSPLH	TRBJ1-6	TRBV19	-
ASSLDGGIRRGYT	TRBJ1-2	TRBV11-2	-
ASSLRYNEQF	TRBJ2-1	TRBV11-1	-
ASSLSRYSNQPQH	TRBJ1-5	TRBV27	-
SVVGADSHSGNTIY	TRBJ1-3	TRBV29-1	-
ASSLGRTGGAGANVLT	TRBJ2-6	TRBV5-5	TRBD1
SVDNRGSAGELF	TRBJ2-2	TRBV29-1	TRBD1
ASSPSPRSQPQH	TRBJ1-5	TRBV7-8	-
ASSRTSGGTLDEQF	TRBJ2-1	TRBV7-9	TRBD2
ASSDYGTADNSPLH	TRBJ1-6	TRBV6-1	TRBD1
ASSESGYSPLH	TRBJ1-6	TRBV2	-
ASTLRDSYNEQF	TRBJ2-1	TRBV10-2	-
ATSRELHHEQY	TRBJ2-7	TRBV15	-
ASSQDPSHRAYEQY	TRBJ2-7	TRBV3-1/TRBV3-2	-
ATSRGEGNTGELF	TRBJ2-2	TRBV15	TRBD2
ASSFLDNEQF	TRBJ2-1	TRBV28	-
ASSQVPPSGSRY	TRBJ2-7	TRBV4-1	TRBD2
AWSVIADQETQY	TRBJ2-5	TRBV30	-
ASSSPESVMFNEQF	TRBJ2-1	TRBV18	-
ASSLAPSVQTQY	TRBJ2-5	TRBV28	-
ASSRMLGFGYNEQF	TRBJ2-1	TRBV19	-
ASSSRGATNEKLF	TRBJ1-4	TRBV5-6	-
ATGPGYT	TRBJ1-2	TRBV19	-
ASSYSRGQTPYEQY	TRBJ2-7	TRBV6-5	TRBD1
ATAPGQGKNYGYT	TRBJ1-2	TRBV27	TRBD1
ASSSQRELYNEQF	TRBJ2-1	TRBV7-9	TRBD2
ASSIMGGHDEQF	TRBJ2-1	TRBV19	-
ASSLLGLASGELF	TRBJ2-2	TRBV27	TRBD2
ASRTGGEQY	TRBJ2-7	TRBV7-9	TRBD1
ASSQEGLAKTYEQY	TRBJ2-7	TRBV3-1/TRBV3-2	TRBD2
ASSLASEAYEQY	TRBJ2-7	TRBV5-1	-
SVDALTLNTEAF	TRBJ1-1	TRBV29-1	-
ASSLSPESFGYT	TRBJ1-2	TRBV28	-
ASSEQKSQGNTIY	TRBJ1-3	TRBV6-1	-
ASSSGTGRDTDTQY	TRBJ2-3	TRBV11-3	TRBD1
ASSGRQGDGANVLT	TRBJ2-6	TRBV7-9	TRBD1
ASSEGGGEAF	TRBJ1-1	TRBV6-1	-